The clone carrying this T cell receptor (beta chain) has a handful of counts. The antigen remains unidentified. This specimen belongs to a study of T-cell memory formation after mild COVID-19. Across the study: Each donor largely had its own TCR clusters. Study-wide results and caveats: Prior to infection, memory already included some responding clones, suggesting cross-reactive memory joined. Contracting CD4+ clones lay largely in CM and EM, with CD8+ ones residing in EMRA.

The CDR3 has 15 amino acids. The V gene lost 6 bases and the J gene lost 2 bases, with 11 bases spanning the gap. Employing constant-segment primers, 5'RACE generated TCR alpha and TCR beta cDNA libraries bearing sample barcodes and UMIs. TCRdb called the 5' RACE reads again in MiXCR, with one record for every CDR3 protein. The sample lists around 450,000 distinct CDR3 sequences, approximately 24% seen once, with 8.5% to 10% in the top ten. This TCR derives from an adult woman who had mild COVID-19 (a few samples of this study predate the infection). Cell type and time point are not known. The sample consisted of PBMCs or a T cell subset sorted from them (not recorded which). V gene TRBV12-3 or TRBV12-4 combines with J gene TRBJ1-6; D remains ambiguous. CDR3 bases: TGTGCCAGCAGGGAGCTTACGGCCTATAATTCACCCCTCCACTTT. This gives the protein CASRELTAYNSPLHF.